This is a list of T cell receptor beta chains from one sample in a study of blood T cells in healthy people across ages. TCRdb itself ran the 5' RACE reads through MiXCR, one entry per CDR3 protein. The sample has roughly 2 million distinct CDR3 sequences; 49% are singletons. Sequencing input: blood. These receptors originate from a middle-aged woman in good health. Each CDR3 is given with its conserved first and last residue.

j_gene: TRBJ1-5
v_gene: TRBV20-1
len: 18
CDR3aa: CSAVKPSQGAQYNQPQHF

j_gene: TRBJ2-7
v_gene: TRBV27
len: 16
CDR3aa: CASKRRPGTEPYEQYF

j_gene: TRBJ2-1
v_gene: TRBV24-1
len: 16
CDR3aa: CATSESGTSGLNEQFF

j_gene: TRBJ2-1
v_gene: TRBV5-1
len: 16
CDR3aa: CASRAPGTFSYNEQFF

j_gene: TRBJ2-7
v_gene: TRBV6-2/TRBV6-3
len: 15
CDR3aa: CASSYSVTLSYEQYF

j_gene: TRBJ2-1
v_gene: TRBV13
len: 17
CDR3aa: CASSFRMTSAEYNEQFF

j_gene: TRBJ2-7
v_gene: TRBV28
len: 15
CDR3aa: CASSEGGLAHYEQYF

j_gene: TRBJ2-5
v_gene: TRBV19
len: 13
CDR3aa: CASSKQGLDGQYF

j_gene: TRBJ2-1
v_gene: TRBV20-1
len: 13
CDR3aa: CSARASGGNEQFF

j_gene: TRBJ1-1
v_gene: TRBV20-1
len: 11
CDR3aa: CSASGNTEAFF

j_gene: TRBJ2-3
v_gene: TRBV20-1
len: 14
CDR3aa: CSAPQQSSTDTQYF

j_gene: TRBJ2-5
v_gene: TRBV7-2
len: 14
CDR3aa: CASSQTGAQETQYF

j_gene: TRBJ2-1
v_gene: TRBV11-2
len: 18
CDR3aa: CASSLLGEGAISYNEQFF

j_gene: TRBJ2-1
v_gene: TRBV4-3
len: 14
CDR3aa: CASSPQVYANEQFF

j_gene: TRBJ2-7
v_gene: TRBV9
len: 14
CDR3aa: CASSVSSGGYEQYF

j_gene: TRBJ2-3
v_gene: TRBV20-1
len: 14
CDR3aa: CSARDIGVADTQYF

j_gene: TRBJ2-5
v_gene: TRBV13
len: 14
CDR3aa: CASSLGQGVWTQYF

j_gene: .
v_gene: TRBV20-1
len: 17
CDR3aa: CSASYLLSGALSETQYF

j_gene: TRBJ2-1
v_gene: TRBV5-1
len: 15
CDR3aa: CASSLVAEKYNEQFF

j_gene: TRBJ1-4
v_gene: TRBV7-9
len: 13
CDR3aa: CASSPRGDEKLFF

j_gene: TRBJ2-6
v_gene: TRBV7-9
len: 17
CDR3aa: CASSLPGRDSRANVLTF

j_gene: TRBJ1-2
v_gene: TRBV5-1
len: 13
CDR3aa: CASSSDRDYGYTF

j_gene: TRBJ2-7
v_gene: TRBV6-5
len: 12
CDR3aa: CASRDRSHEQYF

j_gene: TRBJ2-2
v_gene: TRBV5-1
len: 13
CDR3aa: CASSWENTGELFF

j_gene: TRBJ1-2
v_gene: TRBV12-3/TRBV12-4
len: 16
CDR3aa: CASTVRGQGPFDGYTF

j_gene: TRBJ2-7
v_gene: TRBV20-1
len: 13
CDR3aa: CSARIEGYYEQYF

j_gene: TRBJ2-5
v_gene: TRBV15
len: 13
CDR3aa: CATRGSQRETQYF

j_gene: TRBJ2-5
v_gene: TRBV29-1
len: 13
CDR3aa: CSVEQGLVNEQYF

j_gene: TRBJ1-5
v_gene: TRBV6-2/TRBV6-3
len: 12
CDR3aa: CASSYMLEAQHF